A single sample is the source of the 15 T cell receptor beta chains below, sequenced in a study of blood T cell repertoires in COVID-19 (dated by TCRdb to between 2020 and 2021). The protocol used for the library was the immunoSEQ multiplex PCR assay. Imported from immuneACCESS, the table was reduced by TCRdb to in-frame sequences with V and J called. These copies leave out some clones; in studies compared against another copy, an unresolved V gene accounts for under half, and the cause of the remainder is not known. The sample table holds about 76,000 clones, of which 70% to 90% were seen once. The ten largest clonotypes hold about a tenth of the sample. Sequencing input: peripheral blood. The receptor set was obtained from a man aged 60 to 75 with COVID-19, enrolled during active disease.

The chain uses TRBV3-1 (or the pseudogene TRBV3-2) and TRBJ2-6; TRBD2 might be the D (6 bases). The V end was cut by 4 bases, the J end by 2 bases, with 15 bases between. The CDR3 extends over 17 amino acids. Germline assignment: CDR1 LGHDT and CDR2 YNNKEL (reference sequence). The CDR3 sequence is CASSRGGFLAGANVLTF. The CDR3 DNA reads TGTGCCAGCAGCCGTGGGGGGTTTCTGGCTGGGGCCAACGTCCTGACTTTC.

The chain links TRBV6-1 to TRBJ2-5; 8 nucleotides line up with TRBD1. V gave up 0 bases and J gave up 5 bases; unmatched junction bases: 5. In germline, CDR1 is MNHNS, CDR2 SASEGT. The length of the CDR3 is 15 residues. CDR3 nucleotide sequence: TGTGCCAGCAGTGAAGCGGGGCAGGGGGCGGAGACCCAGTACTTC. Its protein is CASSEAGQGAETQYF.

The chain is built from TRBV5-4 and TRBJ2-3; D perhaps matches TRBD2 (5 bases). The V and J ends lost 6 bases and 0 bases respectively, with 11 bases between them. The CDR3 is 14 residues long. The germline CDR1 and CDR2 sequences are SGHNT and YYREEE (reference sequence). In nucleotides, the CDR3 is TGTGCCAGCACCTCAGGACTTAGCACAGATACGCAGTATTTT. It is translated as CASTSGLSTDTQYF.

The table lists this clone with a count of one. The V gene is TRBV10-1, the J gene TRBJ2-2; the D is unclear. Between the trimmed V and J ends, which lost 5 bases and 1 base, there was a span of 8 bases. The CDR3 loop spans 14 amino acids. Germline CDR1 WNHNN, CDR2 SYGVQD (reference sequence). As DNA, the CDR3 is TGCGCCAGCAGTAGTCGGAGGAACACCGGGGAGCTGTTTTTT. Translation gives CASSSRRNTGELFF.

Notes on this clone: Different DNA sequences within this sample yield the same CDR3. The rearrangement joins TRBV6-6 to TRBJ1-2; TRBD1 might be the D (6 bases). Trimming cost V 6 bases and J 1 base, with 9 bases left between them. The CDR3 runs to 13 residues. Germline loops: CDR1 MNHNY, CDR2 SVGAGI (reference sequence). Written as DNA, the CDR3 is TGTGCCAGCAGCAGGGACATTAACTATGGCTACACCTTC. This sequence encodes CASSRDINYGYTF.

Here the CDR3 DNA reads TGTGCCAGCACTTCCCAGGGGTATGGGGGCTACACCTTC. Translated, it gives CASTSQGYGGYTF. The V call is TRBV12-3 or TRBV12-4, the J call TRBJ1-2; possible D gene TRBD1, 6 bases. Trimming left V 7 bases short and J 8 bases short, with 17 bases between. CDR3 size: 13 residues.

The chain links TRBV18 to TRBJ2-7, with 9 nucleotides matching TRBD1. The ends lost 5 bases at V and 6 bases at J; junction bases unmatched: 5. Germline-derived CDR1 and CDR2 are KGHSH and LQKENI. This CDR3 has 13 residues. The CDR3 loop is CASSRDRDGEQYF. CDR3 DNA: TGTGCCAGCTCAAGGGACAGGGATGGCGAGCAGTACTTC.

The rearrangement joins TRBV3-1 (or the pseudogene TRBV3-2) to TRBJ2-3, with D hard to call. Germline values: CDR1 LGHDT, CDR2 YNNKEL (reference sequence). The CDR3 spans 12 residues. The V gene lost 3 bases and the J gene lost 6 bases, with 7 bases spanning the gap. The CDR3 region is CASSQSRDTQYF. The CDR3 DNA reads as TGTGCCAGCAGCCAGAGTCGTGATACGCAGTATTTT.

The rearrangement links TRBV9 to TRBJ1-6; D is ambiguous. The germline V gene encodes CDR1 SGDLS and CDR2 YYNGEE. Trimming stripped 2 bases from V and 10 bases from J, with 16 bases between. The CDR3 spans 15 residues. DNA of the CDR3: TGTGCCAGCAGCGTCTCCCCGAGACGGGAGTCACCCCTCCACTTT. It specifies CASSVSPRRESPLHF.

The rearrangement links TRBV6-1 to TRBJ2-1; 9 bases map to TRBD1. The CDR3 runs 16 residues. The V and J ends lost 1 base and 7 bases, in that order; junction bases with no gene match: 8. Per germline, CDR1 MNHNS and CDR2 SASEGT. CDR3 sequence: CASSEGWGQGENEQFF. The CDR3 nucleotides are TGTGCCAGCAGTGAAGGATGGGGACAGGGCGAGAATGAGCAGTTCTTC.

The gene calls are TRBV5-1 and TRBJ2-7, with D unresolved. Germline-derived CDR1 and CDR2 are SGHRS and YFSETQ. V shed 4 bases and J shed 5 bases, with 16 bases lying between them. This CDR3 contains 14 residues. As DNA, the CDR3 is TGCGCCAGCAGCCTGGCTTCGGGTTCTCACGAGCAGTACTTC. The encoded protein is CASSLASGSHEQYF.

J is TRBJ1-1 and V is TRBV19; unclear D gene. The CDR3 contains 13 residues. Germline V CDR1 and CDR2: LNHDA, SQIVND (reference sequence). The germline V and J ends were trimmed by 3 bases and 3 bases, with 8 bases remaining between them. CDR3 nucleotides: TGTGCCAGTAGTATTATGTCGGACACTGAAGCTTTCTTT. Translating gives CASSIMSDTEAFF.

V and J are TRBV28 and TRBJ1-2, with a tentative D call TRBD1 (6 bases). Germline V gene lookup returns CDR1 MDHEN and CDR2 SYDVKM. The CDR3 has 18 residues. V lost 6 bases and J 8 bases, leaving 31 bases between the germline ends. CDR3 sequence reads: CASRQLFSSLTQGRGYTF. The DNA for the CDR3 is TGTGCCAGCAGACAACTTTTTTCTTCTTTGACACAGGGTAGGGGCTACACCTTC.

The chain has TRBV29-1 and TRBJ1-5; D remains unclear. V lost 6 bases to trimming and J lost 2 bases, with 11 bases between them. Per the germline V gene, CDR1 is SQVTM and CDR2 is ANQGSEA. CDR3 length: 13 residues. This CDR3 is CSVDEGGNQPQHF. CDR3 DNA sequence: TGCAGCGTCGATGAGGGTGGCAATCAGCCCCAGCATTTT.

The chain employs TRBV20-1 and TRBJ1-4; D is unclear. V was cut by 3 bases and J by 8 bases, with 7 bases left in between. The CDR3 loop spans 11 amino acids. Germline V lookup: CDR1 DFQATT, CDR2 SNEGSKA (reference sequence). The chain's CDR3 is CSARRGEKLFF. In DNA form, the CDR3 reads TGCAGTGCTAGGCGGGGAGAAAAACTGTTTTTT.